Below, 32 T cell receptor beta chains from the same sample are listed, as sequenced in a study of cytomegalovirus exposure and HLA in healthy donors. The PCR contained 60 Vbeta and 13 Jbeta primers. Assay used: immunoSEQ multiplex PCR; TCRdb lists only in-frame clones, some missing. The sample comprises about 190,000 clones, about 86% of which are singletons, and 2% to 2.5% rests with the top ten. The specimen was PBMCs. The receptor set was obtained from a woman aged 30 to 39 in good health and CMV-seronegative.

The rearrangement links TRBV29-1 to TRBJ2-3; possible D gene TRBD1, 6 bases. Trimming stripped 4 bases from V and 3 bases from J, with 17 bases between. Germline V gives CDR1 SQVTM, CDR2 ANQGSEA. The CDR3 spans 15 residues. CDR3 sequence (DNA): TGCAGCGTTGTCCCACAGGGATGGGAGACAGATACGCAGTATTTT. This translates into CSVVPQGWETDTQYF.

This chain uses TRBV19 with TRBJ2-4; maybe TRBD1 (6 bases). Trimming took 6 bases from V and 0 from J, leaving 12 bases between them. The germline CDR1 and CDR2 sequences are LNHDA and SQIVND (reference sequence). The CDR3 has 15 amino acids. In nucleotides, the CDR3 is TGTGCCAGTAGACAACAGGGTCTAGCCAAAAACATTCAGTACTTC. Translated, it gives CASRQQGLAKNIQYF.

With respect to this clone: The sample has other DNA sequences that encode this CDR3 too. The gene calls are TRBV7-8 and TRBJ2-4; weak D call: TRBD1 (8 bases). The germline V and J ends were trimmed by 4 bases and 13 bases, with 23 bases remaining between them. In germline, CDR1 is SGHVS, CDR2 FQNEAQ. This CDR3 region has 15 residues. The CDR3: CASSYGQGGESIQYF. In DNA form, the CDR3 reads TGTGCCAGCAGCTATGGACAGGGAGGGGAAAGCATCCAGTACTTC. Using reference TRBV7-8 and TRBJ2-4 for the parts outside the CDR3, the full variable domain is GAGVSQSPRYKVAKRGQDVALRCDPISGHVSLFWYQQALGQGPEFLTYFQNEAQLDKSGLPSDRFFAERPEGSVSTLKIQRTQQEDSAVYLCASSYGQGGESIQYFGAGTRLSVL.

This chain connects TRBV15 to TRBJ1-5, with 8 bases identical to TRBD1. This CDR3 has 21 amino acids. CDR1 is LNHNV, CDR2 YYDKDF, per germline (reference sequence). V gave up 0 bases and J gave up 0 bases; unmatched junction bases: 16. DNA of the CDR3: TGTGCCACCAGCAGAGATTCATCGTCTGGGACAGGAAACCTTAGCAATCAGCCCCAGCATTTT. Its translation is CATSRDSSSGTGNLSNQPQHF.

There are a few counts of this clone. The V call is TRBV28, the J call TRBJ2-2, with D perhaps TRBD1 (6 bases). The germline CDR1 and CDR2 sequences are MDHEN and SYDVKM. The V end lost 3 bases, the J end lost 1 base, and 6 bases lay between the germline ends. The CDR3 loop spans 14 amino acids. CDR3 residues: CASSLGQNTGELFF. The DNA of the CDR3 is TGTGCCAGCAGTTTGGGACAGAACACCGGGGAGCTGTTTTTT.

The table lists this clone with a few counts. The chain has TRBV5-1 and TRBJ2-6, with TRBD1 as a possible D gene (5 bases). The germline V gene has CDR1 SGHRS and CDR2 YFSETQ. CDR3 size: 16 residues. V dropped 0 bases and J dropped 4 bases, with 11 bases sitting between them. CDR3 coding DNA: TGCGCCAGCAGCTTGGCAGGGTTATACGGGGCCAACGTCCTGACTTTC. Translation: CASSLAGLYGANVLTF. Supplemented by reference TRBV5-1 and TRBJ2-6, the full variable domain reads KAGVTQTPRYLIKTRGQQVTLSCSPISGHRSVSWYQQTPGQGLQFLFEYFSETQRNKGNFPGRFSGRQFSNSRSEMNVSTLELGDSALYLCASSLAGLYGANVLTFGAGSRLTVL.

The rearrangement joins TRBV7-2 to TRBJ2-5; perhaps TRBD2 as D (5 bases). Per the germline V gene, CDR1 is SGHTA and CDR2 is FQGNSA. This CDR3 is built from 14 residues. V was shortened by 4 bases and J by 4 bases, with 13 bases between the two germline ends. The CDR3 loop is CASSYDYKGETQYF. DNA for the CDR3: TGTGCCAGCAGCTATGACTATAAGGGAGAGACCCAGTACTTC.

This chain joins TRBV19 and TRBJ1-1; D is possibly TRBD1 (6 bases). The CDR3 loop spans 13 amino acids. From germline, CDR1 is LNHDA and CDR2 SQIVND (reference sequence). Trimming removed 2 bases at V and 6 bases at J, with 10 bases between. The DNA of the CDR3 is TGTGCCAGTAGTATAACAGGGACGGCTGAAGCTTTCTTT. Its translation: CASSITGTAEAFF.

As DNA, the CDR3 is TGTGCCAGCAGCTCGACAGGGTATGGCTACACCTTC. This sequence encodes CASSSTGYGYTF. The V call is TRBV5-5, the J call TRBJ1-2, with 7 bases that match TRBD1. Per the germline V gene, CDR1 is SGHKS and CDR2 is YYEKEE (reference sequence). V gave up 3 bases and J gave up 5 bases; unmatched junction bases: 1. The CDR3 contains 12 residues.

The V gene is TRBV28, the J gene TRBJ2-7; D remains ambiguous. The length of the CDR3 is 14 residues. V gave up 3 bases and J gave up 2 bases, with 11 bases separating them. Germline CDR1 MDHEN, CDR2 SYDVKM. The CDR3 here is CASSFVTTAYEQYF. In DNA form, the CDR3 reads TGTGCCAGCAGTTTCGTAACTACCGCCTACGAGCAGTACTTC. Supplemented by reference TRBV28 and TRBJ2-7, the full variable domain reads DVKVTQSSRYLVKRTGEKVFLECVQDMDHENMFWYRQDPGLGLRLIYFSYDVKMKEKGDIPEGYSVSREKKERFSLILESASTNQTSMYLCASSFVTTAYEQYFGPGTRLTVT.

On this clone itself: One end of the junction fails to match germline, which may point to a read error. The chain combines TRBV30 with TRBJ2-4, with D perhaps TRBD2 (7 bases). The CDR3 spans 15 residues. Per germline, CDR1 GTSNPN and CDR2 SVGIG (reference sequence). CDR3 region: CAWSMGGLGKNSQYF. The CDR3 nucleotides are TGTGCCTGGAGTATGGGGGGGCTCGGCAAAAACAGTCAGTACTTC.

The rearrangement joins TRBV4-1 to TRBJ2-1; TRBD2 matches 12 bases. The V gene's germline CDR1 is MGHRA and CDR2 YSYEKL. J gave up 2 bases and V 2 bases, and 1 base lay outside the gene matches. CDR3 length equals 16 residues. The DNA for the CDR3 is TGCGCCAGCAGCCAACTAGCGGGAGGGGCCTACAATGAGCAGTTCTTC. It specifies CASSQLAGGAYNEQFF.

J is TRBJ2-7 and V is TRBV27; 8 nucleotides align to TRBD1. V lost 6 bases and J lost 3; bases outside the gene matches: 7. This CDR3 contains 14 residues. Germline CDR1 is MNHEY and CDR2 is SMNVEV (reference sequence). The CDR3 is CASSPTGAGYEQYF. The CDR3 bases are TGTGCCAGCAGCCCGACAGGGGCAGGCTACGAGCAGTACTTC.

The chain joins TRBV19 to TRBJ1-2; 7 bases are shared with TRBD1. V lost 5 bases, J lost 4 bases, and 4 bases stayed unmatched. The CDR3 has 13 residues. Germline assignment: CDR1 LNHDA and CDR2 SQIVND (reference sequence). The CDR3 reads CASSDRESYGYTF. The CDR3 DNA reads TGTGCCAGTAGTGACAGGGAATCCTATGGCTACACCTTC.

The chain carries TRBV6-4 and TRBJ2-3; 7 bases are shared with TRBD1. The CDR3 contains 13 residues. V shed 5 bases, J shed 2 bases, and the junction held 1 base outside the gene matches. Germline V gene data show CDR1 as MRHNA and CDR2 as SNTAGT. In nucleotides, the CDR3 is TGTGCCAGCAGTACAGGGGCCACAGATACGCAGTATTTT. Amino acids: CASSTGATDTQYF.

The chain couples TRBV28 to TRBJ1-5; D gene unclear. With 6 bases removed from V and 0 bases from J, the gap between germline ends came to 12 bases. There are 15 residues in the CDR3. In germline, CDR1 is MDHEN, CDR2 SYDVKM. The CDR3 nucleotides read TGTGCCAGCAGCCGAGAGACTGGTAGCAATCAGCCCCAGCATTTT. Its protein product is CASSRETGSNQPQHF.

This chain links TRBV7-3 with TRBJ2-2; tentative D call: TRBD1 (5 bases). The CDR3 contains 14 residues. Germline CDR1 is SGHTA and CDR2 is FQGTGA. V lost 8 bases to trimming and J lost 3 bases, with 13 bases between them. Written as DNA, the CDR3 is TGTGCCAGCCAATACCAGGGTGACACCGGGGAGCTGTTTTTT. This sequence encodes CASQYQGDTGELFF. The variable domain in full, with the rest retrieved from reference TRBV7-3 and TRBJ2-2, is GAGVSQTPSNKVTEKGKYVELRCDPISGHTALYWYRQSLGQGPEFLIYFQGTGAADDSGLPNDRFFAVRPEGSVSTLKIQRTERGDSAVYLCASQYQGDTGELFFGEGSRLTVL.

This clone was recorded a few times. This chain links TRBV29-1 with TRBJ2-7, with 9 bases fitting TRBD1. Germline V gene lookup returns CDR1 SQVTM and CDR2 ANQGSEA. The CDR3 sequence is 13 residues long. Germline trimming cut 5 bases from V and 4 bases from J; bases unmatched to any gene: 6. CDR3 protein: CSVSGQGPYEQYF. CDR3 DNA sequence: TGCAGCGTTTCGGGACAGGGTCCTTACGAGCAGTACTTC.

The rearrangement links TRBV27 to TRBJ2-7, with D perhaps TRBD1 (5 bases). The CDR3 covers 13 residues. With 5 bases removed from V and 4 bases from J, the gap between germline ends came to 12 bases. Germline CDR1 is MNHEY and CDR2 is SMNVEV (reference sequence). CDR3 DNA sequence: TGTGCCAGCAGTATACAGGTGACTTACGAGCAGTACTTC. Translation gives CASSIQVTYEQYF.

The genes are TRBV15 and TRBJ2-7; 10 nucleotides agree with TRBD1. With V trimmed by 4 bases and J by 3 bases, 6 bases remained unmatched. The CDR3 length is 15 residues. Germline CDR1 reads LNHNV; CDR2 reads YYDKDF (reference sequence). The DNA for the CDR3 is TGTGCCACCAGCATACGCCGGGACAGGGGCTACGAGCAGTACTTC. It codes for CATSIRRDRGYEQYF.

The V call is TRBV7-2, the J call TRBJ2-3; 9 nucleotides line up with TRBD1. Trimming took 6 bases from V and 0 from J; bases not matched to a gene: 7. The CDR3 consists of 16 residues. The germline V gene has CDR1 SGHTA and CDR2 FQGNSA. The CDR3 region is CASRGQGQLSTDTQYF. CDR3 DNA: TGTGCCAGCAGGGGACAGGGACAGCTAAGCACAGATACGCAGTATTTT.

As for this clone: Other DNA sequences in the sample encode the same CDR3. CDR3 in amino acids: CASSRDSRNTEAFF. As DNA, the CDR3 is TGTGCCAGTAGTAGGGACTCCCGGAACACTGAAGCTTTCTTT. This chain joins TRBV19 and TRBJ1-1, with D possibly being TRBD1 (5 bases). Between the trimmed V and J ends, which lost 4 bases and 1 base, there was a span of 10 bases. Germline-derived CDR1 and CDR2 are LNHDA and SQIVND (reference sequence). This CDR3 comprises 14 residues.

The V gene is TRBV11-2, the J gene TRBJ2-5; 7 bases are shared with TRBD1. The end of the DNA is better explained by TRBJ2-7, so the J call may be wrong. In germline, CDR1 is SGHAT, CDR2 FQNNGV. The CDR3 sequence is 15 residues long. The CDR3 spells CASSWHRGSSYEQYF. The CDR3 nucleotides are TGTGCCAGCAGCTGGCACAGGGGATCTTCCTACGAGCAGTACTTC.

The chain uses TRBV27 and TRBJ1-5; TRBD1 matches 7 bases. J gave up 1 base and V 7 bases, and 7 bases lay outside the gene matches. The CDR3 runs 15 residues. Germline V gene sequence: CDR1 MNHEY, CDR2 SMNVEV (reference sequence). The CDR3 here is CASKLTTGSNQPQHF. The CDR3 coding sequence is TGTGCCAGCAAGTTAACGACAGGGAGCAATCAGCCCCAGCATTTT.

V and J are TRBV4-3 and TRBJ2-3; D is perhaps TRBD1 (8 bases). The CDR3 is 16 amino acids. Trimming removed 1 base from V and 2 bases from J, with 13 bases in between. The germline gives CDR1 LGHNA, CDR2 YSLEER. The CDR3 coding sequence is TGCGCCAGCAGCCAAGCAACAGGGGGGGCCACAGATACGCAGTATTTT. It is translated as CASSQATGGATDTQYF.

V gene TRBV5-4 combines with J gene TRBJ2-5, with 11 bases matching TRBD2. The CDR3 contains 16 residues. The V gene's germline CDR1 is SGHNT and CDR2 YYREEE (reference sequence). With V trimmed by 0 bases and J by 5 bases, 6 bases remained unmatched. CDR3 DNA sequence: TGTGCCAGCAGCTTGGATGGAGGACTAGCGGGTGAGACCCAGTACTTC. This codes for CASSLDGGLAGETQYF.

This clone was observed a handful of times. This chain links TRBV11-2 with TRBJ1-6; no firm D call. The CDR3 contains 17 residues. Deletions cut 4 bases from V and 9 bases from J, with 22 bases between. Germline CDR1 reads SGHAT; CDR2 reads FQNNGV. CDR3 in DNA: TGTGCCAGCAGCTCAGTTTTGAGGGAGCCCTTAGGTTCACCCCTCCACTTT. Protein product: CASSSVLREPLGSPLHF.

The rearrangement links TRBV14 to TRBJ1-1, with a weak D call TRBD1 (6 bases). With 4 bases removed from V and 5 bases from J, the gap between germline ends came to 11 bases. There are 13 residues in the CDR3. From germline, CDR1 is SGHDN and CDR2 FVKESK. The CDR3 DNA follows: TGTGCCAGCAGCCCCCAGGGGCCAACTGAAGCTTTCTTT. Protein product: CASSPQGPTEAFF. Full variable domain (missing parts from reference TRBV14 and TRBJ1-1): EAGVTQFPSHSVIEKGQTVTLRCDPISGHDNLYWYRRVMGKEIKFLLHFVKESKQDESGMPNNRFLAERTGGTYSTLKVQPAELEDSGVYFCASSPQGPTEAFFGQGTRLTVV.

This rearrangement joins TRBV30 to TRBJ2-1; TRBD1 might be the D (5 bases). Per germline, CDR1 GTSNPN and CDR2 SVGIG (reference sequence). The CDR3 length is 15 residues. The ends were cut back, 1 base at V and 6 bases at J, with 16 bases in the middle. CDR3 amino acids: CAWSGDSRLPNEQFF. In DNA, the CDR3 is TGTGCCTGGAGTGGAGACAGCCGATTGCCCAATGAGCAGTTCTTC. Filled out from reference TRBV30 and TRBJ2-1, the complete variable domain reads SQTIHQWPATLVQPVGSPLSLECTVEGTSNPNLYWYRQAAGRGLQLLFYSVGIGQISSEVPQNLSASRPQDRQFILSSKKLLLSDSGFYLCAWSGDSRLPNEQFFGPGTRLTVL.

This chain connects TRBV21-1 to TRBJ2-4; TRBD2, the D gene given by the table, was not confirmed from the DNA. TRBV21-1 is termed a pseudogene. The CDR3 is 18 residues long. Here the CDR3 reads CASSKVFTSGEKENIQYF. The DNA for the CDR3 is TGTGCCAGCAGCAAAGTTTTTACTAGCGGGGAAAAGGAAAACATTCAGTACTTC.

DNA of the CDR3: TGCGCCAGCAGCCAAGATAATTTTGGGGGCGGAATCAGCACAGATACGCAGTATTTT. Its translation is CASSQDNFGGGISTDTQYF. The genes are TRBV4-3 and TRBJ2-3; D is perhaps TRBD1 (6 bases). Germline V lookup: CDR1 LGHNA, CDR2 YSLEER. Trimming removed 0 bases at V and 0 bases at J, with 19 bases between. CDR3 length: 19 residues.

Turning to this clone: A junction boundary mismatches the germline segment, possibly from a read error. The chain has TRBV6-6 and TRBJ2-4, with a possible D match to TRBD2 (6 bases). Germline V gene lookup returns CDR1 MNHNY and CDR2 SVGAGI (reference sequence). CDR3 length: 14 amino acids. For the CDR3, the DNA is TGTGCCACCACCTCTGGCGGGAACCAAAACAGTCAGTACTTC. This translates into CATTSGGNQNSQYF.